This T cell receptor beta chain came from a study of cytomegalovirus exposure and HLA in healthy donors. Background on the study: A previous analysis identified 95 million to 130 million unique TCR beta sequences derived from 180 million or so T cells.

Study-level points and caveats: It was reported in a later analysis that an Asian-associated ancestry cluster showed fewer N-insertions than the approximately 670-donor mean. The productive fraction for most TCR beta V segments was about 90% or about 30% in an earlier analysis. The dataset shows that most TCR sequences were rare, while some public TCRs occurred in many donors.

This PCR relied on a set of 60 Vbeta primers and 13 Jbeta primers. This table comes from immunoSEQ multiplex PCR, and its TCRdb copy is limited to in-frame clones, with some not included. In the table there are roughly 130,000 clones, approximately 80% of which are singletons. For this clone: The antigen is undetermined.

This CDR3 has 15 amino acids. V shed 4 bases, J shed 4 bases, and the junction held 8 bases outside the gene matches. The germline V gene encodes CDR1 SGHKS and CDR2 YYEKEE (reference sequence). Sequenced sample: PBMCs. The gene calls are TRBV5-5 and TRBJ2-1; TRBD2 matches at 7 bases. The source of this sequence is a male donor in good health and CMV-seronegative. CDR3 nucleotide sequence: TGTGCCAGCAGCACCTTCGCGGGAGTGTACAATGAGCAGTTCTTC. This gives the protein CASSTFAGVYNEQFF.